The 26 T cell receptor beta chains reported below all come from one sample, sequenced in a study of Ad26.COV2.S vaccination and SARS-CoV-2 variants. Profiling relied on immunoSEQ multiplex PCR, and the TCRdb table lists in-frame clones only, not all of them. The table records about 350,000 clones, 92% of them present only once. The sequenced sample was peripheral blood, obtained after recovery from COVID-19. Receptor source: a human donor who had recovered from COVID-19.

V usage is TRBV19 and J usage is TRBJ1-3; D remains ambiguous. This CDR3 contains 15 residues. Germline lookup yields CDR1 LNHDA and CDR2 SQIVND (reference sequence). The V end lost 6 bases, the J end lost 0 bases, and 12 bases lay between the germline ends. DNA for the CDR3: TGTGCCAGTAGCAAACCAACGGGCTCTGGAAACACCATATATTTT. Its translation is CASSKPTGSGNTIYF.

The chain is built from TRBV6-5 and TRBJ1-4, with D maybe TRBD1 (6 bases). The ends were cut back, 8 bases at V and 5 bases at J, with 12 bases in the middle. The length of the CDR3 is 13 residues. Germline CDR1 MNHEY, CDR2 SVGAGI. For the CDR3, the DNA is TGTGCCAGCTCGTGGCAGGGGAATGAAAAACTGTTTTTT. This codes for CASSWQGNEKLFF.

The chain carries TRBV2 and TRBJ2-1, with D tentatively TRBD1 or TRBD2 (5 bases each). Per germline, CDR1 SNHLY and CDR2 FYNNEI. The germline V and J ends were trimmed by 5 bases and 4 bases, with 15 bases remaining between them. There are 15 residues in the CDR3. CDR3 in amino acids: CASSWGFHSYNEQFF. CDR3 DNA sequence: TGTGCCAGCAGTTGGGGGTTTCATAGTTACAATGAGCAGTTCTTC.

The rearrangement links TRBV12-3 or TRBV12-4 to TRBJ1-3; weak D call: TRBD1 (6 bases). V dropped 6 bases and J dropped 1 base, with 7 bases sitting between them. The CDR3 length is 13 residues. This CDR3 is CASSTGSGNTIYF. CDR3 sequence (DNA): TGTGCCAGCAGCACAGGGTCTGGAAACACCATATATTTT.

The CDR3 protein is CSVRSGTIQETQYF. The CDR3 DNA reads TGCAGCGTTCGTAGTGGGACCATACAAGAGACCCAGTACTTC. The rearrangement links TRBV29-1 to TRBJ2-5; D could derive from TRBD1 or TRBD2 (5 bases each). This CDR3 is built from 14 residues. V was pared by 5 bases and J by 2 bases, with 15 bases between. Germline CDR1 SQVTM, CDR2 ANQGSEA.

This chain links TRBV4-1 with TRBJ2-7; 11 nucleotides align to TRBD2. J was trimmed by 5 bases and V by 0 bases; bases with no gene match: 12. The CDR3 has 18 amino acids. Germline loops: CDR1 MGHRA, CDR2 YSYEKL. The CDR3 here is CASSQERATSGGPHEQYF. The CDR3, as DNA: TGCGCCAGCAGCCAAGAGAGGGCCACTAGCGGGGGCCCCCACGAGCAGTACTTC.

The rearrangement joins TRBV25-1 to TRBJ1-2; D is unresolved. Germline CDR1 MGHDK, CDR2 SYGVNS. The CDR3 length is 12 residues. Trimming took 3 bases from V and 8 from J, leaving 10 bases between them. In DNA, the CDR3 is TGTGCCAGCAGTGACGGCGCTGGAGGCTACACCTTC. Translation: CASSDGAGGYTF.

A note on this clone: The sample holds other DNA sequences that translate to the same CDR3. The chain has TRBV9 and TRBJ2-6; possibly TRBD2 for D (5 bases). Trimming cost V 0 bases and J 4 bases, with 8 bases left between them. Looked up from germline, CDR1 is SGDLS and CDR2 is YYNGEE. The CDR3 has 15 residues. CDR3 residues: CASSVAPGGANVLTF. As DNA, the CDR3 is TGTGCCAGCAGCGTAGCGCCGGGGGGGGCCAACGTCCTGACTTTC. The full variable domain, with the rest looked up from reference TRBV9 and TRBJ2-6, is DSGVTQTPKHLITATGQRVTLRCSPRSGDLSVYWYQQSLDQGLQFLIQYYNGEERAKGNILERFSAQQFPDLHSELNLSSLELGDSALYFCASSVAPGGANVLTFGAGSRLTVL.

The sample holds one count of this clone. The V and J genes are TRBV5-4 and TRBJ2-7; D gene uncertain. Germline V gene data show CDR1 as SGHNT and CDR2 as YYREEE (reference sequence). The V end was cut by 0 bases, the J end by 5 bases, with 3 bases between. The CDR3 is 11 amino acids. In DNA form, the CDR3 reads TGTGCCAGCAGCTTGGGTCACGAGCAGTACTTC. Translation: CASSLGHEQYF.

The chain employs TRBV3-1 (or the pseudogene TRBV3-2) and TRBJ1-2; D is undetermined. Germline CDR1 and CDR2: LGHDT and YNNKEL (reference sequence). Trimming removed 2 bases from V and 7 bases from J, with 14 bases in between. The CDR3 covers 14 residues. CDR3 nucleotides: TGTGCCAGCAGCCAATTGGACCTGAGCTTTGGCTACACCTTC. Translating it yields CASSQLDLSFGYTF.

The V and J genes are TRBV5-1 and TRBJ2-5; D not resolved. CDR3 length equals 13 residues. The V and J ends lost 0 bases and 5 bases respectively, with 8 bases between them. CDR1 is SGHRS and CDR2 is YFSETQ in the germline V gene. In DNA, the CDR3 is TGCGCCAGCAGCTTGGAAGCTTCGGAGACCCAGTACTTC. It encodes CASSLEASETQYF.

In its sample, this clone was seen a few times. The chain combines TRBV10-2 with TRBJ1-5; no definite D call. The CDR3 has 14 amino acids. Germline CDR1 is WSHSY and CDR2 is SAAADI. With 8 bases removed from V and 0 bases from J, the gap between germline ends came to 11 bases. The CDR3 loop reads CASSKDHSNQPQHF. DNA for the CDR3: TGCGCCAGCTCGAAAGATCATAGCAATCAGCCCCAGCATTTT.

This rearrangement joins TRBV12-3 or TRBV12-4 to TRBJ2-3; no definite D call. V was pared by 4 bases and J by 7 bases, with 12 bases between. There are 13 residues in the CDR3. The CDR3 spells CASSSPARHTQYF. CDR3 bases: TGTGCCAGCAGTTCCCCAGCCAGGCATACGCAGTATTTT.

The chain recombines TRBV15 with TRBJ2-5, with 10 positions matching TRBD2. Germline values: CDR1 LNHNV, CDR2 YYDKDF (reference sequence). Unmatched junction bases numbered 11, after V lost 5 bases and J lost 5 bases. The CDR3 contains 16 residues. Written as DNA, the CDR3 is TGTGCCACCAGCCCCCGTGGGGGACTAGCGCGGGAGACCCAGTACTTC. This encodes CATSPRGGLARETQYF.

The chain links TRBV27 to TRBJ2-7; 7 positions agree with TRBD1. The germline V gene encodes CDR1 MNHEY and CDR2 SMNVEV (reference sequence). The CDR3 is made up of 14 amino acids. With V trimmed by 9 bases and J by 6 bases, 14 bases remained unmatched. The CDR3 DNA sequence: TGTGCCAGTACAGAGACAGGGAAGTGGGGCGAGCAGTACTTC. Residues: CASTETGKWGEQYF.

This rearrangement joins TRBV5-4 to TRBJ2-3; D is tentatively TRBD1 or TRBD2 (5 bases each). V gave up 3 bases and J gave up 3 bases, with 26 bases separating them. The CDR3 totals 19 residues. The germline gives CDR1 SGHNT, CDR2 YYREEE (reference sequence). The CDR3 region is CASSSPGWGRHLATDTQYF. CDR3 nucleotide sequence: TGTGCCAGCAGCTCCCCCGGGTGGGGACGCCACTTAGCAACAGATACGCAGTATTTT.

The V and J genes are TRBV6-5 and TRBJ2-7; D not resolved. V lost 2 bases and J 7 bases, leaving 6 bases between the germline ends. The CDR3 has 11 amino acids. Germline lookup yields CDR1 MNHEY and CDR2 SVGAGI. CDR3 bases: TGTGCCAGCAGTTACGGGTTTGAGCAGTACTTC. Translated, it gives CASSYGFEQYF.

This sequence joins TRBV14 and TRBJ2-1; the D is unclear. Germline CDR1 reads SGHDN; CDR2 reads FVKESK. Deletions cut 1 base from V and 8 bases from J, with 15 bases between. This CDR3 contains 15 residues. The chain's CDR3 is CASSQGVARGDEQFF. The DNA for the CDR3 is TGTGCCAGCAGCCAAGGGGTGGCGCGTGGCGATGAGCAGTTCTTC.

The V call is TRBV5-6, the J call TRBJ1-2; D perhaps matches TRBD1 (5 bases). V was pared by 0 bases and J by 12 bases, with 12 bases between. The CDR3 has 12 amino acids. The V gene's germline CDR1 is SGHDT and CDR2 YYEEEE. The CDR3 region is CASSLGRGANTF. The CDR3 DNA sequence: TGTGCCAGCAGCTTGGGGCGGGGCGCTAACACCTTC.

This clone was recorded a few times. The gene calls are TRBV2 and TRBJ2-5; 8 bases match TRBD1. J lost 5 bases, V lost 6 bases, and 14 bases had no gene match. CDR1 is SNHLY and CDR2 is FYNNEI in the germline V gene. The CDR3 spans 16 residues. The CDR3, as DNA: TGTGCCAGCAGCGGGCTAGTCGACAGGGGTTGGGAGACCCAGTACTTC. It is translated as CASSGLVDRGWETQYF. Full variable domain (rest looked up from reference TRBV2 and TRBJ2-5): EPEVTQTPSHQVTQMGQEVILRCVPISNHLYFYWYRQILGQKVEFLVSFYNNEISEKSEIFDDQFSVERPDGSNFTLKIRSTKLEDSAMYFCASSGLVDRGWETQYFGPGTRLLVL.

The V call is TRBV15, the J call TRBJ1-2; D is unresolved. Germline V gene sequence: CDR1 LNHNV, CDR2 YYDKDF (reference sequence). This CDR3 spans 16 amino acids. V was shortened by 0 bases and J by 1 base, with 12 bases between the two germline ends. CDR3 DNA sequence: TGTGCCACCAGCAGAGATATTGGGTCTTTTAACTATGGCTACACCTTC. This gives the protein CATSRDIGSFNYGYTF. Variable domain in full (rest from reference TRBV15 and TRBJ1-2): DAMVIQNPRYQVTQFGKPVTLSCSQTLNHNVMYWYQQKSSQAPKLLFHYYDKDFNNEADTPDNFQSRRPNTSFCFLDIRSPGLGDTAMYLCATSRDIGSFNYGYTFGSGTRLTVV.

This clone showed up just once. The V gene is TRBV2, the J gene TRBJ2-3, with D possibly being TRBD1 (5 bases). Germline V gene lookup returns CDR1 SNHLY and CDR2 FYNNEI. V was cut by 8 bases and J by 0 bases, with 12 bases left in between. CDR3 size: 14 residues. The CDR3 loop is CASRRGTSTDTQYF. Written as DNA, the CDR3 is TGTGCCAGCCGAAGGGGCACTAGCACAGATACGCAGTATTTT.

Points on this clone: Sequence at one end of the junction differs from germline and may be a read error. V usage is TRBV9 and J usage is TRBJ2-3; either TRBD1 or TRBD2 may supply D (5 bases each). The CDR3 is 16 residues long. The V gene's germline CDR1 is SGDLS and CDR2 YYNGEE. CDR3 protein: CASSVAGTGSTNTQYF. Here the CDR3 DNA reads TGTGCCAGCAGCGTAGCTGGGACGGGTAGCACAAATACGCAGTATTTT.

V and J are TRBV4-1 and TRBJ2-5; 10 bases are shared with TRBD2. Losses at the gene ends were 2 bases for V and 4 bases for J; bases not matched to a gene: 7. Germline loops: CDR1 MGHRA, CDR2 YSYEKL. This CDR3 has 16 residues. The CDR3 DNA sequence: TGCGCCAGCAGCCAACTACAAGCGGGGGGGCGAGAGACCCAGTACTTC. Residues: CASSQLQAGGRETQYF.

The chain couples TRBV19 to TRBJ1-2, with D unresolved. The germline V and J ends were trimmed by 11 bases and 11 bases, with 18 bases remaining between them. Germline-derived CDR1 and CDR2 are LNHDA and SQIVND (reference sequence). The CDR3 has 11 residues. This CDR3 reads CALKDRAQYTF. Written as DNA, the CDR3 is TGTGCCCTTAAAGACCGGGCGCAATACACCTTC.

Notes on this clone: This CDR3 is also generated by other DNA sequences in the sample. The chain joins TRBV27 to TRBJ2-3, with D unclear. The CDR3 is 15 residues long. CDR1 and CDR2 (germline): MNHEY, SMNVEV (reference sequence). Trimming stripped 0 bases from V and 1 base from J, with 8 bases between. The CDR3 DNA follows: TGTGCCAGCAGTTTATCTCCTGAGCGCACAGATACGCAGTATTTT. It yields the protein CASSLSPERTDTQYF.